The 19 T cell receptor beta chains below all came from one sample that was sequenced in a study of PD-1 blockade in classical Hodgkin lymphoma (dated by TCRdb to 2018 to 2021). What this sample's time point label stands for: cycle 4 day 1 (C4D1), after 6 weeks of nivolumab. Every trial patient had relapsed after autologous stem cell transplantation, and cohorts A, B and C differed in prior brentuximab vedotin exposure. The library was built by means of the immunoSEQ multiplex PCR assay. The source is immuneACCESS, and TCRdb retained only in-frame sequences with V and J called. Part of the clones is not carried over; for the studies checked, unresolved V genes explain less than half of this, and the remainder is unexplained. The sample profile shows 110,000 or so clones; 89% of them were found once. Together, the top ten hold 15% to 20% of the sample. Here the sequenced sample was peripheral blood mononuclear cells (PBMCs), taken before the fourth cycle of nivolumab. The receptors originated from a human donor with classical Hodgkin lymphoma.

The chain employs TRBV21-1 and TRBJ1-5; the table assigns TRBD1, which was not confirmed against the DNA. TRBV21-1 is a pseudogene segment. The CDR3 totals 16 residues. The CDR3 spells CASSNLGTLHNQPQHF. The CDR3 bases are TGTGCCAGCAGCAATCTGGGGACACTACACAATCAGCCCCAGCATTTT.

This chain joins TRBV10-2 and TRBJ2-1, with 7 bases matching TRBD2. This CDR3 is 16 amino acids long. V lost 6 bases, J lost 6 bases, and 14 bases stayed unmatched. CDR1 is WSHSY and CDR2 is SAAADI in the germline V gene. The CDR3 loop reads CASRKERGLVANEQFF. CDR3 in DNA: TGCGCCAGCAGGAAGGAACGAGGACTAGTGGCCAATGAGCAGTTCTTC.

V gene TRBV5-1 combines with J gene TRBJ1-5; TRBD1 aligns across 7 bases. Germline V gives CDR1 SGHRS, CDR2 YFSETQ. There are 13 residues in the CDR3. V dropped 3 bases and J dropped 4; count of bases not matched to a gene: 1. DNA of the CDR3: TGCGCCAGCAGCTCGACAGGGAATCAGCCCCAGCATTTT. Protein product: CASSSTGNQPQHF.

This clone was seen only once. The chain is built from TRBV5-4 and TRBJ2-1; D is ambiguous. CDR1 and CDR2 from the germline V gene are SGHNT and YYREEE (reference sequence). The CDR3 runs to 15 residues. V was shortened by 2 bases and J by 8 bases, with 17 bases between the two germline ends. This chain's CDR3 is CASSFASLLFYEQFF. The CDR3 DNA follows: TGTGCCAGCAGCTTCGCGTCACTCCTGTTCTATGAGCAGTTCTTC.

The CDR3 bases are TGCAGCGTTGAAGGGGATGGTTCGAACACTGAAGCTTTCTTT. Translated: CSVEGDGSNTEAFF. This sequence joins TRBV29-1 and TRBJ1-1, with D hard to call. V gave up 1 base and J gave up 1 base, with 10 bases separating them. Germline loops: CDR1 SQVTM, CDR2 ANQGSEA. The CDR3 contains 14 residues.

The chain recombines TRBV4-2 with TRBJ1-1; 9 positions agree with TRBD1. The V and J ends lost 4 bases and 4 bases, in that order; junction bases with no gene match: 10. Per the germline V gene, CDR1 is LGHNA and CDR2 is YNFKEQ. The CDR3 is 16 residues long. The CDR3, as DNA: TGTGCCAGCAGCCTTACCGGGACAGGGTTGGGCACTGAAGCTTTCTTT. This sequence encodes CASSLTGTGLGTEAFF.

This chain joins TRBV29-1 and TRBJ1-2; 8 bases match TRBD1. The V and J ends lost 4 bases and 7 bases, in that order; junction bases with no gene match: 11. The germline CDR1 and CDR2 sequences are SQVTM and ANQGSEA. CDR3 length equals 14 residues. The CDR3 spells CSVVSVRGPSGYTF. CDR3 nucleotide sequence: TGCAGCGTTGTTTCGGTCAGGGGGCCCTCTGGCTACACCTTC. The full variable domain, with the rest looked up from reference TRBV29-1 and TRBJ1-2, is SAVISQKPSRDICQRGTSLTIQCQVDSQVTMMFWYRQQPGQSLTLIATANQGSEATYESGFVIDKFPISRPNLTFSTLTVSNMSPEDSSIYLCSVVSVRGPSGYTFGSGTRLTVV.

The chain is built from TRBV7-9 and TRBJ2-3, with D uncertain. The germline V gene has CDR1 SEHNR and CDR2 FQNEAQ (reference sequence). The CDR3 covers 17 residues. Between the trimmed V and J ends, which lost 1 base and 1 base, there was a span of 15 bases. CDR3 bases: TGTGCCAGCAGCTTAGGGGTTTGGGTTGAAGGCACAGATACGCAGTATTTT. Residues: CASSLGVWVEGTDTQYF. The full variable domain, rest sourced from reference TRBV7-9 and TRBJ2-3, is DTGVSQNPRHKITKRGQNVTFRCDPISEHNRLYWYRQTLGQGPEFLTYFQNEAQLEKSRLLSDRFSAERPKGSFSTLEIQRTEQGDSAMYLCASSLGVWVEGTDTQYFGPGTRLTVL.

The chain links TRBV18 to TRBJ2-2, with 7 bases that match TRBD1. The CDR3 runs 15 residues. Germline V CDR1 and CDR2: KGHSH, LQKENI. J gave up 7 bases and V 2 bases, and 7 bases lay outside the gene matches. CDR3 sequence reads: CASSPTKGAHGELFF. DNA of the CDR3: TGTGCCAGCTCACCAACGAAGGGGGCTCACGGGGAGCTGTTTTTT.

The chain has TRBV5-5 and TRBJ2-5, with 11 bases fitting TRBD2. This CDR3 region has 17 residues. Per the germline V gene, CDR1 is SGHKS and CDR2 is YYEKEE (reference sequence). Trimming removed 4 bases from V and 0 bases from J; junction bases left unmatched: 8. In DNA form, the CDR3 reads TGTGCCAGCAGCCTAGGGACTAGCGGAAAGTACCAAGAGACCCAGTACTTC. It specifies CASSLGTSGKYQETQYF.

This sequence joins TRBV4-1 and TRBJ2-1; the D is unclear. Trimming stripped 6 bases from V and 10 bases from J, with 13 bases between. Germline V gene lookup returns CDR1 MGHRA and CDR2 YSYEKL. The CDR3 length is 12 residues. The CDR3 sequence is CASSLRPWEQFF. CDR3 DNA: TGCGCCAGCAGTCTCAGGCCCTGGGAGCAGTTCTTC.

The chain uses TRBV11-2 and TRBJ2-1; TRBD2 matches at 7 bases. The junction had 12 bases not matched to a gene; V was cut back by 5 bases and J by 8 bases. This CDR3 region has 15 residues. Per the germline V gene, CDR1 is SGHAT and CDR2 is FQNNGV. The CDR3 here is CASSHPGREPYEQFF. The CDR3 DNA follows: TGTGCCAGCAGCCATCCGGGGCGGGAGCCGTATGAGCAGTTCTTC.

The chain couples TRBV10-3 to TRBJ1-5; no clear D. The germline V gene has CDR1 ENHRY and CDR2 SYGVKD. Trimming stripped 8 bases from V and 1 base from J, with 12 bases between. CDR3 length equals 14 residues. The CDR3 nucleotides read TGTGCCATCGGTACCGGGATCAGCAATCAGCCCCAGCATTTT. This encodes CAIGTGISNQPQHF.

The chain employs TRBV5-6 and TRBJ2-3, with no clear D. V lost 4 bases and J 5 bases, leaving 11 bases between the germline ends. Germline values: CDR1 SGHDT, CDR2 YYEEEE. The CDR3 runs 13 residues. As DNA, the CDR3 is TGTGCCAGCAGCACACCCTCACAAGATACGCAGTATTTT. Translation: CASSTPSQDTQYF. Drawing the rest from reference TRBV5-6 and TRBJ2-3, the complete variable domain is DAGVTQSPTHLIKTRGQQVTLRCSPKSGHDTVSWYQQALGQGPQFIFQYYEEEERQRGNFPDRFSGHQFPNYSSELNVNALLLGDSALYLCASSTPSQDTQYFGPGTRLTVL.

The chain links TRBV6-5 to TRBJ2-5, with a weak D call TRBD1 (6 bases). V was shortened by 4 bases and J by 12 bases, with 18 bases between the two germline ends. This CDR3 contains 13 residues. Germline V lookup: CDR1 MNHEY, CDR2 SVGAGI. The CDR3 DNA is TGTGCCAGCAGTTCAGGACAGAGCCCTCCAGAGTACTTC. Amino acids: CASSSGQSPPEYF.

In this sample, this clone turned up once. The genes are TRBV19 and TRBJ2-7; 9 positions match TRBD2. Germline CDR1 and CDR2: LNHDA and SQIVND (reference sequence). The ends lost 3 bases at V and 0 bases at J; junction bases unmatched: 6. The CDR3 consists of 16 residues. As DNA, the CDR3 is TGTGCCAGTAGTATTGTAGCGGGAGCCCCCTCCTACGAGCAGTACTTC. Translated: CASSIVAGAPSYEQYF.

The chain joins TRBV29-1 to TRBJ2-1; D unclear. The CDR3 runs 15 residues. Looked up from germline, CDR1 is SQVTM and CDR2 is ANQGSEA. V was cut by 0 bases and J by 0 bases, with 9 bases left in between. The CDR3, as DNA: TGCAGCGTTGAAGAACAGTATGGCTCCTACAATGAGCAGTTCTTC. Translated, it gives CSVEEQYGSYNEQFF.

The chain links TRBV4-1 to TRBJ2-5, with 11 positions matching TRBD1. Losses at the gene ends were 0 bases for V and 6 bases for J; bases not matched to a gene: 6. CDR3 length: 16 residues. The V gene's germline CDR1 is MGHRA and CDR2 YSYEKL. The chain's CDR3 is CASSQEGQGVRKTQYF. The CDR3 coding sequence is TGCGCCAGCAGCCAAGAGGGACAGGGGGTTCGGAAGACCCAGTACTTC.

The CDR3 is CASSFTGTSGRDGSEQYF. For the CDR3, the DNA is TGTGCCAGCAGCTTTACCGGGACTAGCGGGAGAGATGGAAGCGAGCAGTACTTC. The chain employs TRBV7-2 and TRBJ2-7; 14 bases are shared with TRBD2. V was pared by 3 bases and J by 6 bases, with 13 bases of the junction left unmatched. The germline CDR1 and CDR2 sequences are SGHTA and FQGNSA. This CDR3 is built from 18 residues.